This T cell receptor (beta chain) stems from a study of T cell responses to AZD1222 COVID-19 vaccine. Regarding the study as a whole: The study sampled repertoires only after the peak T cell response.

This CDR3 has 12 residues. Germline CDR1 and CDR2: DFQATT and SNEGSKA (reference sequence). The V gene lost 3 bases and the J gene lost 5 bases, with 10 bases spanning the gap. Comments on this clone: Its antigen remains unidentified.

Profiled with immunoSEQ multiplex PCR; TCRdb holds only in-frame clones, not every one. The repertoire holds approximately 130,000 clones, with around 83% as singletons. V usage is TRBV20-1 and J usage is TRBJ1-2; D is unresolved. The source is an adult who received the AZD1222 COVID-19 vaccine. The starting material was peripheral blood, obtained 28 days after the second AZD1222 dose. The CDR3 reads CSASDTAYGYTF. The DNA of the CDR3 is TGCAGTGCTAGTGATACAGCATATGGCTACACCTTC.